The 24 T cell receptor beta chains below come from one sample, sequenced in a study of T-cell reconstitution after alpha-beta-depleted transplantation in children. Unique molecular identifiers tagged the TCRbeta library. One entry per CDR3 protein results from TCRdb running MiXCR on the PCR reads. The data hold about 980,000 distinct CDR3 sequences, with about 26% observed a single time. The source was PBMCs, mostly from graft donor cells, collected 360 days after TCRalphabeta/CD19-depleted stem cell transplant. The source is a boy younger than two who had a stem cell transplant for SCID, so the T cells may come from the graft donor.

V and J are TRBV6-2 or TRBV6-3 and TRBJ2-1; 7 bases line up with TRBD2. The CDR3 spans 14 residues. CDR1 is MNHEY and CDR2 is SVGEGT in the germline V gene. J lost 6 bases, V lost 8 bases, and 10 bases had no gene match. The CDR3: CASGLKTSVNEQFF. The CDR3 DNA follows: TGTGCCAGCGGCCTCAAAACTAGCGTCAATGAGCAGTTCTTC.

In its sample, this clonotype was seen a few times. The rearrangement joins TRBV2 to TRBJ2-7; D is ambiguous. Germline V gene lookup returns CDR1 SNHLY and CDR2 FYNNEI. Trimming took off 4 bases at V and 2 bases at J, with 15 bases between the two ends. The CDR3 consists of 15 residues. CDR3 amino acids: CASSVTFLYAYEQYF. The CDR3 DNA is TGTGCCAGCAGTGTGACCTTTCTGTACGCCTACGAGCAGTACTTC.

This clonotype was counted a few times. The chain joins TRBV2 to TRBJ2-5; D gene uncertain. V was clipped by 8 bases and J by 4 bases, with 11 bases between them. This CDR3 has 12 residues. Germline values: CDR1 SNHLY, CDR2 FYNNEI. This chain's CDR3 is CASHLRGETQYF. DNA of the CDR3: TGTGCCAGCCATCTGCGTGGAGAGACCCAGTACTTC.

This clonotype was seen a handful of times. The rearrangement uses TRBV29-1 and TRBJ2-1; TRBD2 is a possible D gene (7 bases). This CDR3 has 13 amino acids. CDR1 is SQVTM and CDR2 is ANQGSEA in the germline V gene. Trimming took off 4 bases at V and 7 bases at J, with 14 bases between the two ends. This CDR3 reads CSVGGGGRNEQFF. CDR3 sequence (DNA): TGCAGCGTTGGAGGGGGGGGCCGGAATGAGCAGTTCTTC.

This clonotype was counted only a few times. The chain recombines TRBV5-4 with TRBJ2-7; the D gene is possibly TRBD1 (6 bases). The germline V gene encodes CDR1 SGHNT and CDR2 YYREEE (reference sequence). The CDR3 extends over 14 amino acids. V gave up 4 bases and J gave up 2 bases, with 13 bases separating them. The chain's CDR3 is CASSTNRVPYEQYF. The CDR3 DNA reads as TGTGCCAGCAGCACCAACAGGGTCCCCTACGAGCAGTACTTC.

In this sample, this clonotype turned up a few times. The genes are TRBV29-1 and TRBJ2-3, with D hard to call. Trimming cost V 2 bases and J 4 bases, with 7 bases left between them. Germline CDR1 and CDR2: SQVTM and ANQGSEA. The length of the CDR3 is 12 residues. The CDR3 reads CSVEPRSDTQYF. The CDR3 nucleotides are TGCAGCGTTGAACCCCGGTCAGATACGCAGTATTTT.

V is TRBV29-1 and J is TRBJ2-1, with 12 bases aligning to TRBD2. This CDR3 is 12 amino acids long. Germline V gene data show CDR1 as SQVTM and CDR2 as ANQGSEA. J lost 9 bases, V lost 4 bases, and 1 base had no gene match. In nucleotides, the CDR3 is TGCAGCGTTGCTAGCGGGGGGGGTGAGCAGTTCTTC. Its protein is CSVASGGGEQFF.

The rearrangement uses TRBV20-1 and TRBJ2-2, with D possibly being TRBD1 (5 bases). The CDR3 length is 15 residues. Trimming shortened V by 3 bases and J by 2 bases, and 13 bases separated the two germline ends. CDR1 is DFQATT and CDR2 is SNEGSKA in the germline V gene (reference sequence). CDR3 sequence (DNA): TGCAGTGCTAGTCCCCAGGGCAGAAACACCGGGGAGCTGTTTTTT. It yields the protein CSASPQGRNTGELFF.

This chain joins TRBV5-6 and TRBJ2-7; TRBD1 might be the D (7 bases). The V and J ends lost 4 bases and 3 bases respectively, with 14 bases between them. CDR3 length: 14 amino acids. Germline V lookup: CDR1 SGHDT, CDR2 YYEEEE. CDR3 coding DNA: TGTGCCAGCAGCGGGGGGACAGTCGGCTACGAGCAGTACTTC. It translates to CASSGGTVGYEQYF.

This sequence joins TRBV5-1 and TRBJ2-3; D possibly corresponds to TRBD1 (6 bases). The CDR3 loop spans 16 amino acids. Trimming shortened V by 4 bases and J by 1 base, and 16 bases separated the two germline ends. CDR1 SGHRS and CDR2 YFSETQ come from the germline V gene. CDR3 sequence reads: CASSTNTGTRTDTQYF. In DNA, the CDR3 is TGCGCCAGCAGCACTAATACCGGGACACGCACAGATACGCAGTATTTT.

This chain uses TRBV4-1 with TRBJ2-1; maybe TRBD1 (7 bases). The CDR3 has 13 residues. V was cut by 3 bases and J by 8 bases, with 11 bases left in between. From germline, CDR1 is MGHRA and CDR2 YSYEKL. In DNA form, the CDR3 reads TGCGCCAGCAGCCAGCAGGGGGGTCATGAGCAGTTCTTC. Translated: CASSQQGGHEQFF.

The chain recombines TRBV4-1 with TRBJ1-1; D gene uncertain. The germline V gene encodes CDR1 MGHRA and CDR2 YSYEKL. V was trimmed by 1 base and J by 1 base, leaving 7 bases between them. The CDR3 contains 14 residues. This CDR3 reads CASSQVGSNTEAFF. DNA of the CDR3: TGCGCCAGCAGCCAAGTCGGTTCGAACACTGAAGCTTTCTTT.

The V and J genes are TRBV20-1 and TRBJ2-3, with 8 bases fitting TRBD2. V was pared by 3 bases and J by 1 base, with 15 bases of the junction left unmatched. Germline lookup yields CDR1 DFQATT and CDR2 SNEGSKA (reference sequence). The CDR3 length is 18 residues. CDR3 sequence: CSARGGGPRSWGTDTQYF. CDR3 in DNA: TGCAGTGCTAGGGGCGGGGGGCCCCGAAGTTGGGGCACAGATACGCAGTATTTT.

The rearrangement uses TRBV4-2 and TRBJ2-1, with a weak D call TRBD2 (5 bases). V gave up 9 bases and J gave up 3 bases, with 12 bases separating them. This CDR3 has 13 amino acids. Per the germline V gene, CDR1 is LGHNA and CDR2 is YNFKEQ. The CDR3 nucleotides read TGTGCCAGGCTGGCCCGGGACTACAATGAGCAGTTCTTC. Its protein is CARLARDYNEQFF.

This clonotype was detected only a few times. V is TRBV20-1 and J is TRBJ2-1; 9 bases match TRBD1. Germline-derived CDR1 and CDR2 are DFQATT and SNEGSKA (reference sequence). J was trimmed by 8 bases and V by 0 bases; bases with no gene match: 17. The CDR3 is 18 amino acids. This chain's CDR3 is CSARDRLGGTGRGDEQFF. The CDR3 DNA follows: TGCAGTGCTAGAGATAGGCTGGGGGGGACAGGGCGCGGGGATGAGCAGTTCTTC.

The chain has TRBV24-1 and TRBJ2-1; D may be TRBD1 or TRBD2 (5 bases each). Germline values: CDR1 KGHDR, CDR2 SFDVKD. The germline V and J ends were trimmed by 5 bases and 4 bases, with 17 bases remaining between them. This CDR3 region has 16 residues. CDR3 bases: TGTGCCACCAGTGGCTCCGGGACCCCCCCATACAATGAGCAGTTCTTC. Translation gives CATSGSGTPPYNEQFF.

The table lists this clonotype with many counts. The chain links TRBV7-9 to TRBJ1-1, with 7 bases identical to TRBD1. J lost 4 bases, V lost 1 base, and 6 bases had no gene match. Germline assignment: CDR1 SEHNR and CDR2 FQNEAQ (reference sequence). The CDR3 is 15 amino acids. DNA of the CDR3: TGTGCCAGCAGCTTAGGGCAGGGGGTCGGCACTGAAGCTTTCTTT. Its protein is CASSLGQGVGTEAFF.

This clonotype was counted only a few times. J is TRBJ2-1 and V is TRBV12-3 or TRBV12-4, with D perhaps TRBD1 or TRBD2 (5 bases each). The CDR3 length is 17 residues. Trimming removed 6 bases from V and 1 base from J, with 19 bases in between. CDR3: CASSLLGALPSYNEQFF. CDR3 coding DNA: TGTGCCAGCAGCCTCCTCGGGGCGCTCCCGTCCTACAATGAGCAGTTCTTC.

The J gene is TRBJ2-7, the V gene TRBV7-6; 9 positions match TRBD2. CDR1 and CDR2 (germline): SGHVS, FNYEAQ. Trimming took 5 bases from V and 3 from J; bases not matched to a gene: 2. The CDR3 length is 13 residues. The CDR3 loop is CASSPTSGYEQYF. The DNA for the CDR3 is TGTGCCAGCAGCCCGACTAGCGGCTACGAGCAGTACTTC.

A few counts support this clonotype. J is TRBJ2-4 and V is TRBV3-1; D is possibly TRBD1 or TRBD2 (6 bases each). This CDR3 is built from 16 residues. The germline V gene has CDR1 LGHDT and CDR2 YNNKEL (reference sequence). The ends were cut back, 0 bases at V and 0 bases at J, with 9 bases in the middle. In DNA, the CDR3 is TGTGCCAGCAGCCAAGAAGGGGGGAGAGCCAAAAACATTCAGTACTTC. This gives the protein CASSQEGGRAKNIQYF. Looking up the rest from reference TRBV3-1 and TRBJ2-4 gives the full variable domain: DTAVSQTPKYLVTQMGNDKSIKCEQNLGHDTMYWYKQDSKKFLKIMFSYNNKELIINETVPNRFSPKSPDKAHLNLHINSLELGDSAVYFCASSQEGGRAKNIQYFGAGTRLSVL.

The rearrangement joins TRBV29-1 to TRBJ2-3; D is perhaps TRBD2 (5 bases). Trimming took 4 bases from V and 2 from J, leaving 13 bases between them. CDR3 size: 14 residues. Germline loops: CDR1 SQVTM, CDR2 ANQGSEA. CDR3 coding DNA: TGCAGCGTTGGGACGGACTGGATCACAGATACGCAGTATTTT. Amino acids: CSVGTDWITDTQYF.

The chain combines TRBV5-6 with TRBJ1-2, with D uncertain. Germline loops: CDR1 SGHDT, CDR2 YYEEEE. This CDR3 region has 16 residues. The V gene lost 3 bases and the J gene lost 0 bases, with 15 bases spanning the gap. The DNA of the CDR3 is TGTGCCAGCAGCTCGGGCCTAAAGCCGACTAACTATGGCTACACCTTC. This translates into CASSSGLKPTNYGYTF.

In this sample, this clonotype turned up a few times. The chain joins TRBV20-1 to TRBJ2-4, with D tentatively TRBD1 (6 bases). The germline V gene has CDR1 DFQATT and CDR2 SNEGSKA (reference sequence). This CDR3 comprises 13 residues. V was cut by 5 bases and J by 7 bases, with 15 bases left in between. The CDR3 DNA reads TGCAGTGCTGGGGACAAGGGATTTAACATTCAGTACTTC. Translated: CSAGDKGFNIQYF.

This chain uses TRBV4-1 with TRBJ2-7; D could derive from TRBD1 or TRBD2 (5 bases each). The CDR3 consists of 15 residues. Trimming pared 1 base from V and 2 bases from J, leaving 12 bases between. Germline V CDR1 and CDR2: MGHRA, YSYEKL. CDR3 DNA sequence: TGCGCCAGCAGCCAAGCCTGGGACGGAGCCTACGAGCAGTACTTC. Protein sequence: CASSQAWDGAYEQYF.